The next 14 T cell receptor beta chains were all read from a single sample in a study of Tregs in tolerant kidney transplant recipients. Repertoires were generated with immunoSEQ multiplex PCR, while TCRdb's copy carries only in-frame clones and drops some. The data contain under 80,000 clones, 80% to 90% of them singletons. This material consisted of Tregs from blood, taken before the transplant. These receptors came from a human donor who received a combined kidney and bone marrow transplant.

This CDR3 is CASSDNGQSYNEQFF. For the CDR3, the DNA is TGTGCCAGCAGTGATAATGGACAGTCCTACAATGAGCAGTTCTTC. The rearrangement uses TRBV6-1 and TRBJ2-1, with D possibly TRBD1 on 6 matching bases. Germline lookup yields CDR1 MNHNS and CDR2 SASEGT. Trimming removed 3 bases from V and 1 base from J, with 10 bases in between. There are 15 residues in the CDR3.

This chain connects TRBV29-1 to TRBJ1-2; D is ambiguous. Looked up from germline, CDR1 is SQVTM and CDR2 is ANQGSEA. Trimming took off 3 bases at V and 7 bases at J, with 15 bases between the two ends. The CDR3 loop spans 13 amino acids. The CDR3 sequence is CSVETGREAGYTF. CDR3 nucleotide sequence: TGCAGCGTTGAGACGGGCCGGGAGGCTGGCTACACCTTC.

The chain recombines TRBV6-6 with TRBJ2-1; TRBD2 matches 15 bases. V lost 6 bases, J lost 9 bases, and 3 bases stayed unmatched. The CDR3 totals 14 residues. The germline CDR1 and CDR2 sequences are MNHNY and SVGAGI (reference sequence). DNA of the CDR3: TGTGCCAGCAGCCGGGGACTAGCGGGAGGTGAGCAGTTCTTC. Protein product: CASSRGLAGGEQFF.

This clone was seen just once. The chain is built from TRBV6-5 and TRBJ1-2, with 8 nucleotides matching TRBD1. Germline assignment: CDR1 MNHEY and CDR2 SVGAGI. CDR3 length: 14 residues. The J segment lost 6 bases and the V segment lost 7 bases, leaving 10 bases of the junction unmatched. CDR3 nucleotide sequence: TGTGCCAGCAAAAGGACAGGGCGAGTAGATGGCTACACCTTC. Translation: CASKRTGRVDGYTF.

This clone was recorded only once. The chain couples TRBV4-1 to TRBJ2-1, with TRBD2 matching over 11 bases. Germline CDR1 MGHRA, CDR2 YSYEKL. J was trimmed by 5 bases and V by 4 bases; bases with no gene match: 19. The CDR3 is 20 residues long. The CDR3 coding sequence is TGCGCCAGCAGCCCGAGGCCGGGGCTAGCGGGGGGCCTGGTCCACAATGAGCAGTTCTTC. It encodes CASSPRPGLAGGLVHNEQFF.

The chain is built from TRBV19 and TRBJ1-5; possibly TRBD1 for D (6 bases). Germline V gene lookup returns CDR1 LNHDA and CDR2 SQIVND (reference sequence). The CDR3 sequence is 13 residues long. V lost 3 bases to trimming and J lost 9 bases, with 12 bases between them. This chain's CDR3 is CASSIYRERPQHF. For the CDR3, the DNA is TGTGCCAGTAGTATCTACAGGGAACGGCCCCAGCATTTT.

CDR3 sequence reads: CASSFDPKSEKLFF. The CDR3 DNA reads TGTGCCAGCAGTTTCGACCCCAAGTCGGAAAAACTGTTTTTT. The V and J genes are TRBV5-5 and TRBJ1-4, with D uncertain. The CDR3 loop spans 14 amino acids. Trimming took off 5 bases at V and 8 bases at J, with 16 bases between the two ends. Germline CDR1 reads SGHKS; CDR2 reads YYEKEE (reference sequence).

This clone was observed a single time. CDR3: CASSPTDGAYEQYF. In DNA, the CDR3 is TGTGCCAGCTCACCAACGGACGGAGCCTACGAGCAGTACTTC. V usage is TRBV18 and J usage is TRBJ2-7; no clear D. Germline V gene lookup returns CDR1 KGHSH and CDR2 LQKENI. Trimming pared 2 bases from V and 2 bases from J, leaving 10 bases between. This CDR3 contains 14 residues.

This chain joins TRBV19 and TRBJ2-1; either TRBD1 or TRBD2 may fit D (6 bases each). Deletions cut 5 bases from V and 7 bases from J, with 18 bases between. CDR3 length equals 15 residues. Germline-derived CDR1 and CDR2 are LNHDA and SQIVND (reference sequence). The CDR3 here is CASSLPGATRNEQFF. For the CDR3, the DNA is TGTGCCAGTAGTCTCCCGGGGGCGACTCGGAATGAGCAGTTCTTC.

This clone was seen just once. The chain uses TRBV5-1 and TRBJ2-3; the D is unclear. Trimming took 3 bases from V and 2 from J, leaving 10 bases between them. This CDR3 has 14 residues. Germline lookup yields CDR1 SGHRS and CDR2 YFSETQ. CDR3 nucleotide sequence: TGCGCCAGCAGCTCCTGGACCTCCACAGATACGCAGTATTTT. This translates into CASSSWTSTDTQYF.

In this sample, this clone turned up once. The J gene is TRBJ2-1, the V gene TRBV4-1; D is ambiguous. Trimming removed 3 bases at V and 10 bases at J, with 10 bases between. The germline V gene has CDR1 MGHRA and CDR2 YSYEKL. The CDR3 sequence is 12 residues long. CDR3 sequence reads: CASSQEVAEQFF. CDR3 nucleotides: TGCGCCAGCAGCCAGGAAGTGGCGGAGCAGTTCTTC.

V and J are TRBV6-1 and TRBJ1-1; no clear D. This CDR3 has 14 amino acids. Germline CDR1 reads MNHNS; CDR2 reads SASEGT. V was trimmed by 2 bases and J by 5 bases, leaving 12 bases between them. The CDR3 reads CASSERSRSTEAFF. The CDR3 nucleotides read TGTGCCAGCAGTGAACGGTCCAGGTCGACTGAAGCTTTCTTT.

This clone was detected a few times. V gene TRBV6-5 combines with J gene TRBJ2-7; TRBD1 aligns across 7 bases. CDR1 is MNHEY, CDR2 SVGAGI, per germline. With 6 bases clipped from V and 1 base from J, the junction kept 3 bases outside the gene matches. The CDR3 spans 13 residues. The CDR3 DNA reads as TGTGCCAGCAGCGACAGGGTATCCTACGAGCAGTACTTC. Protein sequence: CASSDRVSYEQYF.

The J gene is TRBJ2-7, the V gene TRBV6-5, with TRBD1 identical over 10 bases. Germline V gives CDR1 MNHEY, CDR2 SVGAGI. This CDR3 contains 13 residues. Trimming at V came to 6 bases and at J to 4 bases, leaving 3 bases not matched to a gene. The DNA for the CDR3 is TGTGCCAGCAGCAAGGGACAGGGGTACGAGCAGTACTTC. As protein: CASSKGQGYEQYF.